This record concerns one TCR beta chain sequence. The sample originates from a study of beta chain features in type 1 diabetes. The authors reverse transcribed all of the isolated RNA, so sequencing captured expressed TCRB transcripts. Only in-frame clones appear in the TCRdb table, and some are missing; sequencing was by immunoSEQ multiplex PCR. The table lists 850,000 to 900,000 clones, around a sixth of them singletons, with 0.02% to 0.025% in the top ten. This CDR3 has 17 amino acids. Germline V lookup: CDR1 LNHNV, CDR2 YYDKDF (reference sequence). Trimming removed 2 bases from V and 0 bases from J; junction bases left unmatched: 8.

Material for sequencing was naive CD4+ T cells from blood. This clonotype was sampled from a woman younger than 35 in good health. The V call is TRBV15, the J call TRBJ2-3, with 7 bases that match TRBD2. The CDR3 DNA follows: TGTGCCACCAGCAGACAACTGGGAGGGGCTAGCACAGATACGCAGTATTTT. It specifies CATSRQLGGASTDTQYF. Combining the CDR3 with reference TRBV15 and TRBJ2-3 gives the whole variable domain DAMVIQNPRYQVTQFGKPVTLSCSQTLNHNVMYWYQQKSSQAPKLLFHYYDKDFNNEADTPDNFQSRRPNTSFCFLDIRSPGLGDTAMYLCATSRQLGGASTDTQYFGPGTRLTVL.